These T cell receptor beta chains were read from a single sample in a study of CD8+CD57+ T cells in acquired aplastic anemia. MiXCR, run by TCRdb on the reads, gives a single entry per CDR3 protein. The profile shows 200,000 to 300,000 distinct CDR3 sequences, approximately 82% of them singletons. The sequenced material came from sorted CD4+, CD8+, or CD8+CD57+ T cells (not recorded which) from PBMCs. The receptor set was obtained from a human donor with aplastic anemia. Both conserved end residues are part of each CDR3. Fields, in order: clone size, J gene, D gene, V gene, CDR3 DNA, CDR3 protein. D genes are given only for firm matches. Size is omitted from some rows. Given values are once, few, many or a class for expanded clones.

>few|TRBJ1-2|NA|TRBV25-1
TGTGCCAGCAGTGAATCGAGGGGCGCGTACGGCTACACCTTC
CASSESRGAYGYTF
>NA|TRBJ1-6|TRBD1|TRBV15
TGTGCCACCAGCAGAGGGACAGGCCAAGCACCCCAGTACTTT
CATSRGTGQAPQYF
>once|TRBJ2-7|NA|TRBV7-2
NA
CASSFVWAEYFGHF
>NA|TRBJ2-3|TRBD2|TRBV5-4
TGTGCCAGCAGCTTTGCGGGAGCAACCAATACGCATTATTTT
CASSFAGATNTHYF
>NA|TRBJ1-4|NA|TRBV5-1
TGTGCCAGCAGCTTGCCGATATTTGAGGGAATAGGCGAAAAACTGTTTTTT
CASSLPIFEGIGEKLFF
>NA|TRBJ2-3|NA|TRBV15
TGTGCTGCCAGCAGAGACGGGGAGCAAGAGACGCAGTATTTT
CAASRDGEQETQYF
>once|TRBJ2-5|NA|TRBV2
TGTGCCAGCGGCGGGACTCCCGTCGTCTTGAACACTGAATTC
CASGGTPVVLNTEF
>NA|TRBJ1-5|NA|TRBV7-7
NA
CAVLGGAETQYFGF
>NA|TRBJ2-5|NA|TRBV5-1
TGTGCCACCAGCAGAGGACGGGAGAACACGACCCAGTACTTC
CATSRGRENTTQYF
>many|TRBJ1-4|NA|TRBV14
TGTGCCAGCAGCCTCACCGGGGGGTCAACTAATGAAAAACTGTTTTTT
CASSLTGGSTNEKLFF
>NA|TRBJ2-3|NA|TRBV2
TGTGCCAGCGGCTTCGGGGGCACTCCCACGCCGCAGTTTTTT
CASGFGGTPTPQFF
>NA|TRBJ1-2|NA|TRBV10-3
TGTGCCATCAGTGAGGATAAGGGACCTTATGGCTACACCTTC
CAISEDKGPYGYTF
>NA|TRBJ2-1|TRBD2|TRBV6-5
TGTGCCAGCAGTTACGGTGTCGGGAGGGCCTACAATGAGCAGTTCTTC
CASSYGVGRAYNEQFF
>NA|TRBJ2-1|NA|TRBV7-3
TGTGCCAGCAGCAGAGATAGGCAGGGGGGGAATGTGCAGTTCTTC
CASSRDRQGGNVQFF
>many|TRBJ2-5|NA|TRBV7-3
TGTGCCAGCAGCTTGGGGCCAGGCGCGGAAGAGACCCAGTACTTC
CASSLGPGAEETQYF
>few|TRBJ1-5|NA|TRBV10-2
TGCGCCAGCCAAGGGACGGGCTCGGGGCAGCCCCAGCATTTT
CASQGTGSGQPQHF